Below are 23 T cell receptor beta chains sequenced from a single sample in a study of blood T cell repertoires in COVID-19. The data were produced by immunoSEQ multiplex PCR, yet TCRdb's version contains in-frame clones alone and is incomplete. The sample yields more than 150,000 clones, roughly 81% seen once. Specimen: peripheral blood. Receptors originate from a woman aged 80 or over with COVID-19, enrolled during active disease.

The CDR3 spells CASSLNSGITGELFF. The CDR3, as DNA: TGTGCCAGCAGCTTAAATAGCGGGATCACCGGGGAGCTGTTTTTT. The V and J genes are TRBV7-3 and TRBJ2-2; TRBD2 agrees at 8 bases. Trimming removed 1 base from V and 4 bases from J; junction bases left unmatched: 2. The CDR3 sequence is 15 residues long. Germline V gene lookup returns CDR1 SGHTA and CDR2 FQGTGA.

This chain connects TRBV11-2 to TRBJ2-1; possible D gene TRBD2, 6 bases. The CDR3 contains 14 residues. The germline V and J ends were trimmed by 0 bases and 10 bases, with 13 bases remaining between them. Germline V lookup: CDR1 SGHAT, CDR2 FQNNGV. The CDR3 loop is CASSLERASAEQFF. In DNA, the CDR3 is TGTGCCAGCAGCTTAGAGAGGGCTAGCGCAGAGCAGTTCTTC. Looking up the rest from reference TRBV11-2 and TRBJ2-1 gives the full variable domain: EAGVAQSPRYKIIEKRQSVAFWCNPISGHATLYWYQQILGQGPKLLIQFQNNGVVDDSQLPKDRFSAERLKGVDSTLKIQPAKLEDSAVYLCASSLERASAEQFFGPGTRLTVL.

This chain connects TRBV3-1 (or the pseudogene TRBV3-2) to TRBJ1-4; TRBD1 matches 7 bases. The CDR3 extends over 14 amino acids. The germline CDR1 and CDR2 sequences are LGHDT and YNNKEL (reference sequence). Trimming cost V 5 bases and J 6 bases; bases outside gene matches: 6. CDR3 DNA: TGTGCCAGCAGCACCCGACAGGGCCATGAAAAACTGTTTTTT. Its protein is CASSTRQGHEKLFF.

Note on this clone: Other DNA sequences in the sample encode the same CDR3. This chain links TRBV5-4 with TRBJ2-2, with D perhaps TRBD1 (6 bases). This CDR3 is 15 amino acids long. Deletions cut 2 bases from V and 0 bases from J, with 8 bases between. Germline CDR1 is SGHNT and CDR2 is YYREEE (reference sequence). For the CDR3, the DNA is TGTGCCAGCAGCTTACAGGGAGCGAACACCGGGGAGCTGTTTTTT. It translates to CASSLQGANTGELFF. The variable domain in full, with the rest retrieved from reference TRBV5-4 and TRBJ2-2, is ETGVTQSPTHLIKTRGQQVTLRCSSQSGHNTVSWYQQALGQGPQFIFQYYREEENGRGNFPPRFSGLQFPNYSSELNVNALELDDSALYLCASSLQGANTGELFFGEGSRLTVL.

CDR3 sequence: CASSFYPSPSTDTQYF. For the CDR3, the DNA is TGCGCCAGCAGCTTTTATCCTAGCCCGAGCACAGATACGCAGTATTTT. The rearrangement uses TRBV5-1 and TRBJ2-3, with a weak D call TRBD2 (5 bases). This CDR3 is built from 16 residues. Looked up from germline, CDR1 is SGHRS and CDR2 is YFSETQ. V lost 2 bases and J 0 bases, leaving 13 bases between the germline ends.

Written as DNA, the CDR3 is TGTGCCAGCAGTTACGCTCCGGGACAGGGGGAGTTCTTC. It encodes CASSYAPGQGEFF. V gene TRBV6-2 or TRBV6-3 combines with J gene TRBJ2-1, with TRBD1 matching over 11 bases. Trimming removed 2 bases from V and 14 bases from J; junction bases left unmatched: 5. Germline CDR1 reads MNHEY; CDR2 reads SVGEGT. This CDR3 contains 13 residues.

This chain connects TRBV7-2 to TRBJ2-5, with 10 bases that match TRBD1. Trimming removed 5 bases from V and 5 bases from J; junction bases left unmatched: 8. Germline-derived CDR1 and CDR2 are SGHTA and FQGNSA. The CDR3 sequence is 15 residues long. CDR3 nucleotides: TGTGCCAGCAGCCAGGGACAGGGGAGGAGGGAGACCCAGTACTTC. Encoded protein: CASSQGQGRRETQYF.

This chain uses TRBV9 with TRBJ2-7, with D unresolved. V lost 0 bases and J 1 base, leaving 8 bases between the germline ends. The germline CDR1 and CDR2 sequences are SGDLS and YYNGEE. The CDR3 extends over 14 amino acids. The DNA for the CDR3 is TGTGCCAGCAGCGTAGATCCCAGTTCCTACGAGCAGTACTTC. Translated: CASSVDPSSYEQYF.

This sequence joins TRBV18 and TRBJ2-3, with D possibly matching TRBD1 (6 bases). Trimming stripped 3 bases from V and 2 bases from J, with 9 bases between. The CDR3 has 14 residues. Per germline, CDR1 KGHSH and CDR2 LQKENI. CDR3 residues: CASSPQGFTDTQYF. CDR3 nucleotides: TGTGCCAGCTCACCTCAGGGGTTCACAGATACGCAGTATTTT.

This clone came up a few times. J is TRBJ1-6 and V is TRBV5-1; 7 bases are a match to TRBD1. The CDR3 extends over 16 amino acids. Germline CDR1 and CDR2: SGHRS and YFSETQ. V was pared by 1 base and J by 6 bases, with 7 bases of the junction left unmatched. In DNA, the CDR3 is TGCGCCAGCAGCTTGCGGGACAGCGTCACTAATTCACCCCTCCACTTT. Its translation is CASSLRDSVTNSPLHF.

V usage is TRBV11-2 and J usage is TRBJ2-5, with D possibly TRBD2 on 6 matching bases. Trimming stripped 5 bases from V and 4 bases from J, with 11 bases between. Germline-derived CDR1 and CDR2 are SGHAT and FQNNGV. CDR3 length equals 13 residues. CDR3 loop: CASSPPGGETQYF. The CDR3 DNA reads as TGTGCCAGCAGCCCCCCCGGGGGAGAGACCCAGTACTTC.

The chain carries TRBV11-3 and TRBJ2-2; D is uncertain. Per the germline V gene, CDR1 is SGHNT and CDR2 is YENEEA. The ends were cut back, 5 bases at V and 2 bases at J, with 6 bases in the middle. The CDR3 contains 13 residues. The DNA for the CDR3 is TGTGCCAGCAGCCCTTATAACACCGGGGAGCTGTTTTTT. Translation: CASSPYNTGELFF.

V is TRBV28 and J is TRBJ2-6, with 7 bases identical to TRBD1. The CDR3 is 17 residues long. Germline CDR1 is MDHEN and CDR2 is SYDVKM. V dropped 3 bases and J dropped 0; count of bases not matched to a gene: 5. CDR3 amino acids: CASSFQTGNSGANVLTF. DNA for the CDR3: TGTGCCAGCAGTTTCCAGACAGGGAACTCTGGGGCCAACGTCCTGACTTTC.

The V gene is TRBV24-1, the J gene TRBJ2-1; D may be TRBD2 (6 bases). CDR3 size: 15 residues. Trimming removed 1 base from V and 5 bases from J, with 11 bases in between. Germline V gene data show CDR1 as KGHDR and CDR2 as SFDVKD. Here the CDR3 reads CATSDFGSGDNEQFF. The CDR3 nucleotides are TGTGCCACCAGTGATTTTGGTAGCGGTGACAATGAGCAGTTCTTC.

The chain is built from TRBV5-1 and TRBJ2-2; a possible D gene is TRBD1 (6 bases). The V gene's germline CDR1 is SGHRS and CDR2 YFSETQ. The V end was cut by 4 bases, the J end by 6 bases, with 13 bases between. The CDR3 length is 14 residues. The CDR3 region is CASSVGQKSGELFF. In DNA form, the CDR3 reads TGCGCCAGCAGCGTCGGACAGAAGTCCGGGGAGCTGTTTTTT.

This clone was observed once. The genes are TRBV11-2 and TRBJ1-5, with D perhaps matching TRBD1 (5 bases). Germline assignment: CDR1 SGHAT and CDR2 FQNNGV. Trimming stripped 2 bases from V and 3 bases from J, with 8 bases between. The CDR3 loop spans 14 amino acids. The CDR3 protein is CASSLHGANQPQHF. The CDR3 region has the DNA TGTGCCAGCAGCTTACATGGGGCCAATCAGCCCCAGCATTTT.

The chain has TRBV18 and TRBJ2-3; a weak D match, TRBD1 (5 bases). The CDR3 has 16 residues. Trimming stripped 0 bases from V and 2 bases from J, with 12 bases between. Germline CDR1 KGHSH, CDR2 LQKENI. The DNA for the CDR3 is TGTGCCAGCTCACCACCGGCAGGGCGTTTCACAGATACGCAGTATTTT. Translated, it gives CASSPPAGRFTDTQYF.

This clone was seen a handful of times. The chain has TRBV11-2 and TRBJ2-4, with TRBD2 matching 8 bases. V gave up 5 bases and J gave up 8 bases; unmatched junction bases: 23. The CDR3 runs 19 residues. The germline V gene encodes CDR1 SGHAT and CDR2 FQNNGV. The CDR3 nucleotides read TGTGCCAGCAGCCCTTCTATCCGTAACGGGAGGGGCCGATGGTACATTCAGTACTTC. It translates to CASSPSIRNGRGRWYIQYF.

The chain uses TRBV11-3 and TRBJ2-4; TRBD2 matches at 13 bases. The germline CDR1 and CDR2 sequences are SGHNT and YENEEA. There are 19 residues in the CDR3. The V gene end was trimmed by 5 bases and the J gene end by 0 bases; junction bases not matched to a gene: 10. Written as DNA, the CDR3 is TGTGCCAGCAGCCCCCCAACCGGGACTAGCGGGATAGCCAAAAACATTCAGTACTTC. Translation gives CASSPPTGTSGIAKNIQYF.

CDR3 region: CASSSNPGQGYEKLFF. For the CDR3, the DNA is TGTGCCAGTAGTTCTAACCCGGGACAGGGATATGAAAAACTGTTTTTT. This chain connects TRBV19 to TRBJ1-4; 9 positions match TRBD1. CDR1 LNHDA and CDR2 SQIVND come from the germline V gene (reference sequence). Losses at the gene ends were 5 bases for V and 6 bases for J; bases not matched to a gene: 10. The CDR3 loop spans 16 amino acids.

The CDR3 is CASRDSTNEKLFF. The DNA of the CDR3 is TGCGCCAGCCGAGATTCAACTAATGAAAAACTGTTTTTT. The rearrangement joins TRBV10-2 to TRBJ1-4; D is uncertain. The V end was cut by 8 bases, the J end by 0 bases, with 7 bases between. The CDR3 is 13 residues long. Germline-derived CDR1 and CDR2 are WSHSY and SAAADI.

The V gene is TRBV24-1, the J gene TRBJ2-3; TRBD2 might be the D (5 bases). V lost 9 bases to trimming and J lost 0 bases, with 18 bases between them. Per germline, CDR1 KGHDR and CDR2 SFDVKD. This CDR3 is built from 16 residues. In DNA, the CDR3 is TGTGCCACCCGATTTCATAGCGTCACTAGCACAGATACGCAGTATTTT. This encodes CATRFHSVTSTDTQYF.

This chain uses TRBV7-2 with TRBJ1-1; D unclear. There are 14 residues in the CDR3. Trimming shortened V by 0 bases and J by 4 bases, and 9 bases separated the two germline ends. Germline V lookup: CDR1 SGHTA, CDR2 FQGNSA. The CDR3 coding sequence is TGTGCCAGCAGCTTAGCGGGCGGGAGCACTGAAGCTTTCTTT. Its translation: CASSLAGGSTEAFF. Using reference TRBV7-2 and TRBJ1-1 for the parts outside the CDR3, the full variable domain is GAGVSQSPSNKVTEKGKDVELRCDPISGHTALYWYRQSLGQGLEFLIYFQGNSAPDKSGLPSDRFSAERTGGSVSTLTIQRTQQEDSAVYLCASSLAGGSTEAFFGQGTRLTVV.